Below are 19 T cell receptor beta chains sequenced from a single sample in a study of cytomegalovirus exposure and HLA in healthy donors. 13 Jbeta primers and 60 Vbeta primers were used for the PCR. This table comes from immunoSEQ multiplex PCR, and its TCRdb copy is limited to in-frame clones, with some not included. The sample lists about 84,000 clones; just under 90% were seen once. Source material: PBMCs. The receptors derive from a man aged 18 to 35 in good health and CMV-seronegative.

The chain links TRBV28 to TRBJ2-1, with TRBD2 as a possible D gene (6 bases). The CDR3 consists of 15 residues. The germline V gene encodes CDR1 MDHEN and CDR2 SYDVKM. With 3 bases removed from V and 0 bases from J, the gap between germline ends came to 9 bases. CDR3 residues: CASSFGGSSYNEQFF. CDR3 sequence (DNA): TGTGCCAGCAGTTTCGGGGGAAGCTCCTACAATGAGCAGTTCTTC. The full variable domain, with the rest looked up from reference TRBV28 and TRBJ2-1, is DVKVTQSSRYLVKRTGEKVFLECVQDMDHENMFWYRQDPGLGLRLIYFSYDVKMKEKGDIPEGYSVSREKKERFSLILESASTNQTSMYLCASSFGGSSYNEQFFGPGTRLTVL.

The chain has TRBV14 and TRBJ2-1; D is possibly TRBD2 (5 bases). The V and J ends lost 3 bases and 5 bases respectively, with 14 bases between them. CDR3 length: 15 amino acids. CDR1 SGHDN and CDR2 FVKESK come from the germline V gene. This CDR3 reads CASSQVPGGHNEQFF. In DNA form, the CDR3 reads TGTGCCAGCAGCCAGGTTCCAGGAGGCCACAATGAGCAGTTCTTC.

The rearrangement uses TRBV4-1 and TRBJ1-1; 7 bases line up with TRBD1. The CDR3 spans 17 residues. Trimming took 3 bases from V and 0 from J; bases not matched to a gene: 10. Per germline, CDR1 MGHRA and CDR2 YSYEKL. The CDR3 sequence: CASSQFTDRSLNTEAFF. The CDR3 coding sequence is TGCGCCAGCAGCCAGTTTACGGACAGGAGCTTGAACACTGAAGCTTTCTTT.

The genes are TRBV6-5 and TRBJ1-2; 8 bases are a match to TRBD1. CDR1 and CDR2 (germline): MNHEY, SVGAGI. The CDR3 sequence is 14 residues long. V lost 6 bases to trimming and J lost 3 bases; unmatched junction nucleotides: 6. Written as DNA, the CDR3 is TGTGCCAGCAGAAACCGGGACAGGCACTATGGCTACACCTTC. As protein: CASRNRDRHYGYTF.

The rearrangement links TRBV11-2 to TRBJ2-1, with 10 bases lining up with TRBD2. CDR1 and CDR2 from the germline V gene are SGHAT and FQNNGV. J gave up 5 bases and V 1 base, and 11 bases lay outside the gene matches. The CDR3 totals 18 residues. CDR3 amino acids: CASSLVLLSGRRHNEQFF. CDR3 nucleotides: TGTGCCAGCAGCTTAGTCCTACTTAGCGGGAGGAGGCACAATGAGCAGTTCTTC. Full variable domain (rest looked up from reference TRBV11-2 and TRBJ2-1): EAGVAQSPRYKIIEKRQSVAFWCNPISGHATLYWYQQILGQGPKLLIQFQNNGVVDDSQLPKDRFSAERLKGVDSTLKIQPAKLEDSAVYLCASSLVLLSGRRHNEQFFGPGTRLTVL.

The rearrangement links TRBV4-3 to TRBJ2-1, with TRBD2 matching over 7 bases. Per the germline V gene, CDR1 is LGHNA and CDR2 is YSLEER. V lost 0 bases to trimming and J lost 8 bases; unmatched junction nucleotides: 7. The CDR3 is made up of 15 amino acids. CDR3 region: CASSQDPGGPDEQFF. CDR3 coding DNA: TGCGCCAGCAGCCAAGATCCGGGAGGTCCTGATGAGCAGTTCTTC.

V usage is TRBV5-4 and J usage is TRBJ2-7, with 9 positions matching TRBD1. V gave up 4 bases and J gave up 4 bases; unmatched junction bases: 12. The germline V gene has CDR1 SGHNT and CDR2 YYREEE (reference sequence). CDR3 length: 16 residues. CDR3 DNA: TGTGCCAGCAGCCCTAAGGTGGGACAGGGAAAATACGAGCAGTACTTC. Translating gives CASSPKVGQGKYEQYF.

Turning to this clone: Other DNA sequences in this specimen translate into the identical CDR3. The chain has TRBV19 and TRBJ1-5; TRBD1 might be the D (6 bases). Germline-derived CDR1 and CDR2 are LNHDA and SQIVND (reference sequence). CDR3 length: 20 amino acids. Deletions cut 0 bases from V and 2 bases from J, with 23 bases between. The CDR3 DNA is TGTGCCAGTAGTATAGATCTCTTCGGTAGGGGGTGGCCGGGCAATCAGCCCCAGCATTTT. Its translation is CASSIDLFGRGWPGNQPQHF.

This clone was found a few times. This chain uses TRBV10-3 with TRBJ2-1, with TRBD2 matching 11 bases. V lost 2 bases, J lost 9 bases, and 15 bases stayed unmatched. This CDR3 has 18 residues. Germline V gene sequence: CDR1 ENHRY, CDR2 SYGVKD. In DNA, the CDR3 is TGTGCCATCAGTGAGGGCCCGTTGTTGGTAGCGGGAGGGGGTGAGCAGTTCTTC. Translation: CAISEGPLLVAGGGEQFF.

V gene TRBV28 combines with J gene TRBJ1-5, with 10 bases lining up with TRBD1. CDR1 MDHEN and CDR2 SYDVKM come from the germline V gene. The CDR3 totals 17 residues. V shed 6 bases and J 7 bases; nucleotides not matched to a gene: 15. CDR3 protein: CASRQPGQGPLRQPQHF. CDR3 DNA: TGTGCCAGCAGGCAGCCGGGACAGGGGCCCCTAAGGCAGCCCCAGCATTTT.

The CDR3 loop reads CASSDRGLNGETQYF. DNA of the CDR3: TGTGCCAGCAGTGACAGGGGGCTCAACGGAGAGACCCAGTACTTC. The chain has TRBV2 and TRBJ2-5, with 8 bases identical to TRBD1. The CDR3 length is 15 residues. The germline V gene has CDR1 SNHLY and CDR2 FYNNEI. V dropped 3 bases and J dropped 4; count of bases not matched to a gene: 7.

The chain couples TRBV7-9 to TRBJ2-1, with a tentative D call TRBD1 (5 bases). In germline, CDR1 is SEHNR, CDR2 FQNEAQ (reference sequence). Trimming removed 5 bases from V and 10 bases from J, with 12 bases in between. The CDR3 is 12 amino acids. CDR3 bases: TGTGCCAGCAGCCCCTGGGGCTGGGAGCAGTTCTTC. Protein sequence: CASSPWGWEQFF.

The chain links TRBV7-2 to TRBJ2-2, with D possibly being TRBD1 (6 bases). Deletions cut 6 bases from V and 7 bases from J, with 18 bases between. The CDR3 consists of 15 residues. The V gene's germline CDR1 is SGHTA and CDR2 FQGNSA. The CDR3, as DNA: TGTGCCAGCAGGCGCGGAAACAGGGATGGCGGGGAGCTGTTTTTT. This sequence encodes CASRRGNRDGGELFF.

This chain joins TRBV4-1 and TRBJ1-2; 8 bases are a match to TRBD1. Germline CDR1 and CDR2: MGHRA and YSYEKL. V shed 0 bases and J 3 bases; nucleotides not matched to a gene: 3. This CDR3 region has 15 residues. The CDR3 coding sequence is TGCGCCAGCAGCCAAGACATGGACAGGGACTATGGCTACACCTTC. Its translation is CASSQDMDRDYGYTF.

The chain combines TRBV2 with TRBJ2-4, with TRBD1 identical over 8 bases. Unmatched junction bases numbered 3, after V lost 5 bases and J lost 0 bases. CDR1 is SNHLY and CDR2 is FYNNEI in the germline V gene. This CDR3 comprises 15 residues. CDR3 loop: CASSKDREAKNIQYF. Here the CDR3 DNA reads TGTGCCAGCAGTAAGGACAGGGAAGCCAAAAACATTCAGTACTTC. Filled out from reference TRBV2 and TRBJ2-4, the complete variable domain reads EPEVTQTPSHQVTQMGQEVILRCVPISNHLYFYWYRQILGQKVEFLVSFYNNEISEKSEIFDDQFSVERPDGSNFTLKIRSTKLEDSAMYFCASSKDREAKNIQYFGAGTRLSVL.

A few counts support this clone. The CDR3: CASSYRTGTYLGHQPQHF. CDR3 bases: TGTGCCAGCAGCTACCGGACAGGGACCTACTTGGGACATCAGCCCCAGCATTTT. V and J are TRBV21-1 and TRBJ1-5; TRBD1 is the table's D call and was not checked against the DNA. TRBV21-1 is marked as a pseudogene. CDR3 length: 18 residues.

The V and J genes are TRBV11-2 and TRBJ2-2; weak D call: TRBD1 (5 bases). CDR1 and CDR2 (germline): SGHAT, FQNNGV. V dropped 2 bases and J dropped 5 bases, with 15 bases sitting between them. The CDR3 totals 16 residues. CDR3 sequence: CASSLRLAGQTGELFF. CDR3 bases: TGTGCCAGCAGCTTAAGGCTGGCAGGGCAAACCGGGGAGCTGTTTTTT. Drawing the rest from reference TRBV11-2 and TRBJ2-2, the complete variable domain is EAGVAQSPRYKIIEKRQSVAFWCNPISGHATLYWYQQILGQGPKLLIQFQNNGVVDDSQLPKDRFSAERLKGVDSTLKIQPAKLEDSAVYLCASSLRLAGQTGELFFGEGSRLTVL.

The V and J genes are TRBV7-9 and TRBJ2-7; TRBD1 matches 9 bases. V trimming: 5 bases; J trimming: 5 bases; junction bases outside the gene matches: 13. Germline CDR1 reads SEHNR; CDR2 reads FQNEAQ (reference sequence). This CDR3 has 16 amino acids. The CDR3 loop reads CASSPLTGGGGNEQYF. The CDR3 nucleotides read TGTGCCAGCAGCCCCCTTACAGGGGGCGGCGGAAACGAGCAGTACTTC.

This chain connects TRBV11-2 to TRBJ2-7; 14 bases align to TRBD2. Germline V gives CDR1 SGHAT, CDR2 FQNNGV. The CDR3 totals 15 residues. V dropped 6 bases and J dropped 3; count of bases not matched to a gene: 4. The CDR3 loop reads CASRGLAGEHYEQYF. CDR3 bases: TGTGCCAGCAGGGGACTAGCGGGAGAACACTACGAGCAGTACTTC.